This T cell receptor (beta chain) emerged from a study of blood T cell repertoires in COVID-19. Study-level information: Researchers got acute and convalescent COVID-19 samples from the United States, Italy and Spain. PBMCs, B-cell-depleted T cells, or T cells were the source of the cDNA or gDNA that made up the material.

Original handling: Nucleated cell counts were estimated from reference gene primer amplification. Method: immunoSEQ multiplex PCR; TCRdb's copy keeps in-frame clones and lacks some. V, J and clone size are taken as reported in that table, and D and trimming were inferred from the DNA itself. This sample has around 91,000 clones, with about 85% found just once. This clonotype originated in a human donor in a cohort sampled during active COVID-19. Sequencing was done on a sample of peripheral blood.

This chain's CDR3 is CASSYPSYDTEAFF. In DNA, the CDR3 is TGTGCCAGCAGTTATCCAAGCTATGACACTGAAGCTTTCTTT. The rearrangement links TRBV6-2 or TRBV6-3 to TRBJ1-1; D is unclear. The CDR3 is 14 residues long. Deletions cut 3 bases from V and 3 bases from J, with 11 bases between. CDR1 is MNHEY, CDR2 SVGEGT, per germline.